This TCR beta chain stems from a study of shared clonotypes between healthy human individuals (TCRdb year 2020). For the wider study: The cohort comprised two women and three men aged 18 to 49 years. Each donor's leukapheresis produced roughly between roughly 0.85 and 9.5 billion PBMCs. To estimate repertoire size and how much clonotype sharing occurs between individuals, the study deeply sequenced the blood TCR repertoires of five healthy adults. To increase sequencing depth and limit assay-specific biases, TCR repertoire library preparation and sequencing were carried out by different laboratories using diverse techniques. Per donor, three plates each were used for CD4 naive and CD4 memory, two for CD8 naive, and one for CD8 memory.

As for this clone: The antigen it recognizes is unknown. The input lacks base qualities; no much larger clone sits a single base away.

TCR CDR3 regions were amplified from genomic DNA by multiplex PCR using the deep immunoSEQ assay. Extracted genomic DNA from each cell subset was distributed evenly across all wells of several immunoSEQ 96-well plates, and each plate was treated as a replicate. For sorted subsets, each replicate PCR was loaded with about 0.2 ug genomic DNA, equivalent to 25,000 to 35,000 T cell genomes. The purified libraries were quantified using a Qubit 3.0 fluorometer, sized with a Bioanalyzer 2100, and then quantified again using the KAPA Library Quantification kit. Each immunoSEQ 96-well plate was sequenced on its own single-read 150-cycle Illumina NextSeq 550 flow cell. From the authors' description of their analysis: The immunoSEQ output contained only junctional sequences without quality scores, so filtering could not match that applied to full-length reads. To assign V/J genes and CDR3, sequences were annotated against IMGT germline references using PyIR, a Python wrapper for IgBLAST v1.9. Reads were filtered out if the reads had weak V/J assignments (E-value above 1e-6), no CDR3, stop codons, out-of-frame junctions, or ambiguous translated residues. A V3J clonotype was defined by an identical inferred V gene, J gene, and CDR3 amino acid sequence. To compute the percentage overlap between repertoires, the number of shared unique clonotypes was divided by the size of the smaller repertoire. Repertoire richness was assessed with RTK rarefaction, the Chao1 estimator, and Recon v2.1 estimates of unobserved clonotypes. OLGA was used to compute generation probabilities for all TCRbeta clonotypes that the gDNA method yielded from several donors. What TCRdb holds here is the immuneACCESS table cut down to in-frame rearrangements. Part of the clones is not present; checked against another copy, under half of the missing clones reflect an unresolved V gene, and the others are unexplained. Clone size and V and J calls were adopted from that table, with D and trimming inferred from the DNA. In this sample the table shows some 2.1 million clones, just over 90% of which occur a single time. The ten top clones hold 1.5% to 2% of the sample.

CD8 naive samples were obtained by positive selection for CCR7 among CD45RO-negative cells, yielding a CD45RA+CCR7+ population from which TemRA cells were excluded. The donors were healthy, HIV-negative adults with no recently reported acute infections or vaccinations. Every donor was a Caucasian adult living in Nashville, Tennessee, USA. After blood collection by leukapheresis, PBMCs were isolated using Ficoll-Histopaque density gradient centrifugation and then cryopreserved in the vapor phase of liquid nitrogen. Purity and quantity of every magnetically sorted T cell population were checked by analytical flow cytometry. Genomic DNA was isolated from each sorted fraction and quantified by UV absorbance on a Nanodrop 2000c. The germline V gene supplies CDR1 SGHAT and CDR2 FQNNGV. Ends trimmed: V by 6 bases, J by 3 bases; bases unmatched to a gene: 7. From the cysteine through the phenylalanine, the CDR3 covers 15 amino acids. The sequence is cut down to CDR3 DNA, 45 bases in frame from base 1.

What the work shows at the level of the full study, not this receptor alone: The genetic and exposure-history diversity represented was limited by the small number of donors. Estimated clonotype richness was generally larger for naive than for memory subsets. Sampling was limited to blood, and TCR repertoires in tissue likely differ from TCR repertoires in blood. Incomplete sequencing was indicated by rarefaction of sorted-subset datasets, despite the large sequencing depth. Compared with non-shared clonotypes, the clonotypes found in all four sorted-subset donors had higher generation probabilities. Across four donors, roughly 5% of naive CD4, approximately 3.6% of naive CD8, 2.3% of memory CD4, and about 0.44% of memory CD8 clonotypes were shared. Pairwise subsampling indicated that sequencing depth was expected to affect the degree of clonotype sharing among donors.

The sequenced material came from naive CD8+ T cells from PBMCs. Per the publication, the cell subset or site label means: CD45RA+CCR7+. This TCR came from a man younger than 35 in good health. Some clones in this sample may be carry-over from other donors' samples. The receptor chain draws on TRBV11-2 and TRBJ2-2; 7 bases in the junction line up with TRBD1. This receptor has the CDR3 CASRQTGKYTGELFF. Here is the DNA: TGTGCCAGCAGGCAGACAGGGAAGTACACCGGGGAGCTGTTTTTT. Here the CDR3 is joined to the reference TRBV11-2 and TRBJ2-2 genes, and the full variable domain is: EAGVAQSPRYKIIEKRQSVAFWCNPISGHATLYWYQQILGQGPKLLIQFQNNGVVDDSQLPKDRFSAERLKGVDSTLKIQPAKLEDSAVYLCASRQTGKYTGELFFGEGSRLTVL.